The present T cell receptor (beta chain) was sequenced within a study of PD-1 blockade in classical Hodgkin lymphoma. Study results and caveats: When set against healthy donors, newly diagnosed patients were reported to show lower baseline TCR diversity. Complete responders had baseline diversity similar to newly diagnosed patients.

This CDR3 is 16 amino acids long. The germline V gene has CDR1 MDHEN and CDR2 SYDVKM. V was clipped by 3 bases and J by 1 base; unmatched bases: 7. Assay: immunoSEQ multiplex PCR; the TCRdb copy retains only in-frame clones and omits some. The table lists fewer than 25,000 clones, around 80% of them singletons. Comments on this clone: Its specificity is not known.

Every patient had relapsed following autologous stem cell transplantation, and cohorts differed in brentuximab vedotin exposure. Reported best responses ranged across complete response, partial response or progressive disease. The clonotype comes from a human donor with classical Hodgkin lymphoma. Sequencing was performed on peripheral blood mononuclear cells (PBMCs), taken at baseline. The J gene is TRBJ2-3, the V gene TRBV28; 7 positions match TRBD2. The CDR3: CASSFSVAGGTDTQYF. The CDR3, as DNA: TGTGCCAGCAGTTTCAGTGTGGCGGGGGGCACAGATACGCAGTATTTT.